This TCR beta chain was recovered during a study of T cell changes during pregnancy in multiple sclerosis. Germline-derived CDR1 and CDR2 are LNHDA and SQIVND (reference sequence). The CDR3 runs to 16 residues. V was pared by 3 bases and J by 2 bases, with 14 bases between. The table came from immunoSEQ multiplex PCR; TCRdb's copy has only in-frame clones and leaves some out. This repertoire shows 39,000 or so clones, more than 85% found once; its top ten account for 9.5% to 13%. This receptor was identified in a female donor with multiple sclerosis, enrolled in a pregnancy study. V gene TRBV19 combines with J gene TRBJ1-5, with unresolved D. The specimen comprised CD8+ T cells from peripheral blood mononuclear cells, sampled after pregnancy. CDR3 sequence (DNA): TGTGCCAGTAGTATGGCTCGTGGAGTACGCAATCAGCCCCAGCATTTT. It specifies CASSMARGVRNQPQHF.